Shown below are 6 T cell receptor beta chains from a single sample sequenced in a study of blood T cell repertoires in COVID-19 (dated by TCRdb to about 2020). Libraries were prepared through the immunoSEQ multiplex PCR assay. This is the immuneACCESS table as TCRdb keeps it, with only in-frame sequences that have V and J called. A part of the clones is gone; compared with another copy, unresolved V genes explain less than half, and the rest is unexplained. The sample table records 200,000 to 300,000 clones; approximately 91% of these occur just once. Clones ranked in the top ten supply around 2.6% of the sample. The source material was peripheral blood. These receptors came from a young adult with COVID-19, enrolled during active disease.

The J gene is TRBJ2-3, the V gene TRBV14; D possibly corresponds to TRBD2 (7 bases). The CDR3 extends over 16 amino acids. CDR1 is SGHDN, CDR2 FVKESK, per germline. The germline V and J ends were trimmed by 6 bases and 3 bases, with 19 bases remaining between them. CDR3 region: CASRRMAGDRTDTQYF. For the CDR3, the DNA is TGTGCCAGCAGAAGAATGGCGGGAGACAGGACAGATACGCAGTATTTT.

This clone was counted once. The gene calls are TRBV14 and TRBJ2-3; 7 bases line up with TRBD2. The CDR3 has 16 amino acids. Germline CDR1 is SGHDN and CDR2 is FVKESK. The trim removed 1 base at V and 8 bases at J, leaving 12 bases unmatched. As DNA, the CDR3 is TGTGCCAGCAGCCAAGGGGCGGGAGACCCCACCGCTACGCAGTATTTT. It specifies CASSQGAGDPTATQYF.

This clone was counted only a few times. The chain combines TRBV9 with TRBJ2-1; D is perhaps TRBD2 (5 bases). The CDR3 has 15 residues. Per the germline V gene, CDR1 is SGDLS and CDR2 is YYNGEE. The V end lost 0 bases, the J end lost 0 bases, and 7 bases lay between the germline ends. In DNA, the CDR3 is TGTGCCAGCAGCGTAGACGGAGGCTCCTACAATGAGCAGTTCTTC. It translates to CASSVDGGSYNEQFF.

The chain couples TRBV5-1 to TRBJ1-6; no firm D call. Trimming removed 0 bases from V and 5 bases from J, with 6 bases in between. The length of the CDR3 is 14 residues. Germline V gene lookup returns CDR1 SGHRS and CDR2 YFSETQ. CDR3 nucleotide sequence: TGCGCCAGCAGCTTGGTCGGGGATAATTCACCCCTCCACTTT. This translates into CASSLVGDNSPLHF. Filled out from reference TRBV5-1 and TRBJ1-6, the complete variable domain reads KAGVTQTPRYLIKTRGQQVTLSCSPISGHRSVSWYQQTPGQGLQFLFEYFSETQRNKGNFPGRFSGRQFSNSRSEMNVSTLELGDSALYLCASSLVGDNSPLHFGNGTRLTVT.

This chain uses TRBV5-1 with TRBJ1-6; 7 positions match TRBD1. Trimming at V came to 5 bases and at J to 10 bases, leaving 18 bases not matched to a gene. CDR3 length: 17 amino acids. Germline CDR1 and CDR2: SGHRS and YFSETQ. The CDR3 here is CASRLTTKDRELSPLHF. DNA of the CDR3: TGCGCCAGCAGGCTGACAACCAAAGACAGGGAATTATCACCCCTCCACTTT. The full variable domain, with the rest looked up from reference TRBV5-1 and TRBJ1-6, is KAGVTQTPRYLIKTRGQQVTLSCSPISGHRSVSWYQQTPGQGLQFLFEYFSETQRNKGNFPGRFSGRQFSNSRSEMNVSTLELGDSALYLCASRLTTKDRELSPLHFGNGTRLTVT.

This clone appeared once. V usage is TRBV12-3 or TRBV12-4 and J usage is TRBJ1-1; no definite D call. Trimming left V 2 bases short and J 6 bases short, with 4 bases between. The CDR3 runs to 11 residues. The DNA for the CDR3 is TGTGCCAGCAGTTTACTTGCTGAAGCTTTCTTT. Translating it yields CASSLLAEAFF.